This T cell receptor (beta chain) was found in a study of cytomegalovirus exposure and HLA in healthy donors. A multiplex PCR was run with 60 Vbeta primers and 13 Jbeta primers. Sequencing used immunoSEQ multiplex PCR; TCRdb keeps in-frame clones, though not all of them. The data hold more than 150,000 clones, with around 80% observed a single time. The germline gives CDR1 SGHRS, CDR2 YFSETQ. The CDR3 is 16 amino acids. Trimming cost V 4 bases and J 5 bases; bases outside gene matches: 7. Source material: PBMCs. The chain has TRBV5-1 and TRBJ2-5, with 14 bases lining up with TRBD2. The sequence was collected from a middle-aged woman in good health and CMV-seropositive. The CDR3 protein is CASSTTGTSGSETQYF. The DNA of the CDR3 is TGCGCCAGCAGCACAACCGGGACTAGCGGGAGTGAGACCCAGTACTTC.